These T cell receptor beta chains were read from a single sample in a study of T-cell reconstitution after alpha-beta-depleted transplantation in children. TCRdb reanalysed the PCR reads using MiXCR and keeps one entry per CDR3 protein. Of roughly 100,000 distinct CDR3 sequences listed, 5% to 6% are singletons. The sequencing used PBMCs, mostly from graft donor cells, collected 60 days after TCRalphabeta/CD19-depleted stem cell transplant. Source of these receptors: a female patient aged 2-9 years who had a stem cell transplant for Fanconi anemia, so the T cells may come from the graft donor. Both conserved end residues are part of each CDR3. Each record gives: clone size, D gene, J gene, V gene, CDR3 protein, CDR3 DNA. The D gene is left open where the match is weak. Clone size appears in some rows only: once, few, many, or a class for an expanded clone.

many,TRBD2,TRBJ2-1,TRBV28,CASSPGTRLFF,TGTGCCAGCAGTCCCGGGACTAGATTGTTCTTC
many,TRBD1,TRBJ2-7,TRBV5-1,CASSFRTGGYEQYF,TGCGCCAGCAGCTTTCGAACAGGGGGCTACGAGCAGTACTTC
many,TRBD2,TRBJ2-3,TRBV12-3/TRBV12-4,CASSLMTSGEGTDTQYF,TGTGCCAGCAGCCTCATGACTAGCGGGGAGGGCACAGATACGCAGTATTTT
NA,NA,TRBJ2-3,TRBV20-1,CSAREISLDTQYF,TGCAGTGCTAGAGAAATATCGTTAGATACGCAGTATTTT
many,TRBD2,TRBJ2-1,TRBV20-1,CSASIAGDLNEQFF,TGCAGTGCTAGTATCGCGGGGGACCTCAATGAGCAGTTCTTC
NA,TRBD1,TRBJ1-6,TRBV12-3/TRBV12-4,CASSLQGADSPLHF,TGTGCCAGCAGTTTACAGGGGGCGGATTCACCCCTCCACTTT
many,NA,TRBJ1-2,TRBV20-1,CSATGSFYGYTF,TGCAGTGCTACCGGTTCCTTCTATGGCTACACCTTC
NA,NA,TRBJ2-7,TRBV21-1,CASSGMSSYEQYF,TGTGCCAGCAGCGGAATGAGCTCCTACGAGCAGTACTTC
many,NA,TRBJ2-7,TRBV7-7,CASSPGLDSYEQYF,TGTGCCAGCAGCCCCGGACTGGACTCCTACGAGCAGTACTTC
many,TRBD2,TRBJ2-1,TRBV4-1,CASSPGLAGRNEQFF,TGCGCCAGCAGCCCCGGACTAGCGGGAAGGAATGAGCAGTTCTTC
many,NA,TRBJ1-1,TRBV10-3,CAIRGSVITEAFF,TGTGCCATCAGGGGCAGTGTAATAACTGAAGCTTTCTTT
NA,NA,TRBJ2-7,TRBV5-1,CASSLAPLQGAASYHEQYF,TGCGCCAGCAGCTTGGCTCCTTTACAGGGAGCGGCATCCTACCACGAGCAGTACTTC
NA,NA,TRBJ2-1,TRBV20-1,CSARDSRGPEFF,TGCAGTGCTAGAGATAGTCGGGGGCCTGAATTCTTC
many,NA,TRBJ1-5,TRBV6-6,CASIQGVNQPQHF,TGTGCCAGCATCCAGGGCGTCAATCAGCCCCAGCATTTT
few,TRBD2,TRBJ2-1,TRBV7-2,CASSLYGTSGGNEQFF,TGTGCCAGCAGCTTATACGGGACTAGCGGGGGCAATGAGCAGTTCTTC
NA,NA,TRBJ1-6,TRBV12-3/TRBV12-4,CASRPGGFGSPLHF,TGTGCCAGCAGACCAGGCGGGTTTGGTTCACCCCTCCACTTT
NA,NA,TRBJ2-3,TRBV19,CASSTFWRGTDTQYF,TGTGCCAGTAGTACCTTCTGGAGGGGCACAGATACGCAGTATTTT
many,TRBD2,TRBJ2-2,TRBV18,CASSPRGLAGETANTGELFF,TGTGCCAGCTCACCACGCGGTCTAGCGGGGGAGACGGCGAACACCGGGGAGCTGTTTTTT
few,NA,TRBJ2-7,TRBV24-1,CATSDFPASYEQYF,TGTGCCACCAGTGATTTTCCTGCCTCCTACGAGCAGTACTTC
few,NA,TRBJ1-3,TRBV21-1,CASSTNSPGLGSGNTIYF,TGTGCCAGCAGCACTAACTCTCCCGGTCTCGGCTCTGGAAACACCATATATTTT
many,TRBD2,TRBJ2-7,TRBV20-1,CSGKRGGEQYF,TGCAGTGGCAAGCGGGGGGGCGAGCAGTACTTC
few,TRBD1,TRBJ2-3,TRBV20-1,CSASPGTGRGKQYF,TGCAGTGCTAGCCCCGGGACAGGGAGAGGGAAGCAGTATTTT
many,TRBD1,TRBJ2-2,TRBV7-3,CASSLVGTAITGELFF,TGTGCCAGCAGCTTGGTTGGGACAGCGATCACCGGGGAGCTGTTTTTT
many,TRBD1,TRBJ2-4,TRBV5-1,CASSLVGTGENIQYF,TGCGCCAGCAGCTTGGTCGGGACAGGGGAGAACATTCAGTACTTC
many,NA,TRBJ1-6,TRBV28,CASSYQGDTYNSPLHF,TGTGCCAGCAGTTATCAGGGAGATACCTATAATTCACCCCTCCACTTT